Sequencing of this T cell receptor beta chain was carried out in a study of T cells after yellow fever vaccination. Study-wide background: Where fractions had low cell numbers, libraries were prepared from them with the SMART-Seq v4 Ultra Low Input RNA kit.

Study results and limitations: Detected again after the booster were most primary-vaccination clones, at nearly 97% CD4 and around 91% CD8.

This clonotype was picked up a small number of times. Its antigen is still unknown. UMIs and a universal primer site were added when TCR cDNA was made by 5'RACE template switching. Each CDR3 protein is one row after TCRdb ran MiXCR on the 5' RACE reads. This sample has over 120,000 distinct CDR3 sequences, with roughly 6.7% found just once. Unmatched junction bases numbered 10, after V lost 3 bases and J lost 3 bases. The CDR3 spans 18 residues. Germline loops: CDR1 MGHDK, CDR2 SYGVNS. This rearrangement joins TRBV25-1 to TRBJ2-1; TRBD2 matches at 11 bases. This clonotype originated in a man aged 25-45 years who received the YFV17D yellow fever vaccine. The specimen was CD4+ T cells sorted from PBMCs, collected 10 days after the yellow fever booster vaccination. The CDR3 protein is CASSEPLAGGTNYNEQFF. The CDR3 DNA reads as TGTGCCAGCAGTGAGCCCCTAGCGGGAGGCACCAACTACAATGAGCAGTTCTTC.